These T cell receptor beta chains were read from a single sample in a study of graft-versus-host responses after intestinal transplantation. No antigen has been assigned to these receptors. Libraries were prepared by immunoSEQ multiplex PCR; TCRdb keeps only in-frame clonotypes and omits some of them. The sample has more than 65,000 clones, just under 95% seen once. Sample: unstimulated CD8+ T cells sorted from spleen or lymph node cells, taken before intestinal transplant. Every receptor here comes from a human donor who received an intestinal transplant. Each CDR3 is given with its conserved first and last residue. A D gene is named only where the DNA matches it firmly. Some rows mark clone size as missing; the rest say once, few, many or name a class of expanded clone.

size	V	J	D	DNA	CDR3
-	TRBV7-9	TRBJ1-1	-	TGTGCCAGCAGCCCAGCCCAGGGCACTGAAGCTTTCTTT	CASSPAQGTEAFF
-	TRBV19	TRBJ2-7	-	TGTGCCAGTAGTCAACAGGTGGGTCATAACGAGCAGTACTTC	CASSQQVGHNEQYF
once	TRBV19	TRBJ1-1	-	TGTGCCAGTAGTATCGGTCCAGGCGCCGCTGAAGCTTTCTTT	CASSIGPGAAEAFF
-	TRBV27	TRBJ2-7	TRBD2	TGTGCCAGCAGTTTGGGGACTAGCGGCTACGAGCAGTACTTC	CASSLGTSGYEQYF
once	TRBV5-1	TRBJ1-1	-	TGCGCCAGCACCCAGGATAACACTGAAGCTTTCTTT	CASTQDNTEAFF
-	TRBV28	TRBJ1-5	-	TGTGCCAGTTGTATCGATGACAATCAGCCCCAGCATTTT	CASCIDDNQPQHF
once	TRBV28	TRBJ1-5	-	TGTGCCAGCAGGATGGGTGCCCGACAGCCCCAGCATTTT	CASRMGARQPQHF
-	TRBV2	TRBJ2-5	-	TGTGCCAGCACTTCAACGCCAAGACAAGAGACCCAGTACTTC	CASTSTPRQETQYF
once	TRBV2	TRBJ1-3	TRBD1	TGTGCCAGCAGTTCCGGGACAGGGGCAGGAAACACCATATATTTT	CASSSGTGAGNTIYF
once	TRBV6-1	TRBJ2-1	-	TGTGCCAGTCGGCAACGTGGGGACCATGAGCAGTTCTTC	CASRQRGDHEQFF
-	TRBV25-1	TRBJ1-1	TRBD1	TGTGCCAGCAGTGTTGGGGACAGGGACTATCCGAACACTGAAGCTTTCTTT	CASSVGDRDYPNTEAFF
-	TRBV19	TRBJ1-1	-	TGTGCCAGTAGTATAGATCGCCGGGGGAGGGGAGGCACTGAAGCTTTCTTT	CASSIDRRGRGGTEAFF
-	TRBV4-1	TRBJ1-1	-	TGCGCCAGCAGCCAGGGTACCACAGATTTCCTCAACACTGAAGCTTTCTTT	CASSQGTTDFLNTEAFF
-	TRBV2	TRBJ2-3	-	TGTGCCAGCAGTGATAGGCGCGGAAGCACAGATACGCAGTATTTT	CASSDRRGSTDTQYF
-	TRBV5-1	TRBJ2-7	TRBD2	TGCGCCAGCAGCAAGACTAGCGGGAGCCTCTCCTACGAGCAGTACTTC	CASSKTSGSLSYEQYF